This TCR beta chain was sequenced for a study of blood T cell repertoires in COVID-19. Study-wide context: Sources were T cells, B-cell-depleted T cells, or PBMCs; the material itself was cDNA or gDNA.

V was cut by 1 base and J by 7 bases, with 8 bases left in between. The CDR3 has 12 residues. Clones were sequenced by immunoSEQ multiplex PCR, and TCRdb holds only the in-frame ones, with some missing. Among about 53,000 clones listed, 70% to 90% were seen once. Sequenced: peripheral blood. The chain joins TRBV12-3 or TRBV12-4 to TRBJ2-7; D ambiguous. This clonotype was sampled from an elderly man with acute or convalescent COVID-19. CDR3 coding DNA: TGTGCCAGCAGTTTAGGTCAGAGGGAGCAGTACTTC. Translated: CASSLGQREQYF.